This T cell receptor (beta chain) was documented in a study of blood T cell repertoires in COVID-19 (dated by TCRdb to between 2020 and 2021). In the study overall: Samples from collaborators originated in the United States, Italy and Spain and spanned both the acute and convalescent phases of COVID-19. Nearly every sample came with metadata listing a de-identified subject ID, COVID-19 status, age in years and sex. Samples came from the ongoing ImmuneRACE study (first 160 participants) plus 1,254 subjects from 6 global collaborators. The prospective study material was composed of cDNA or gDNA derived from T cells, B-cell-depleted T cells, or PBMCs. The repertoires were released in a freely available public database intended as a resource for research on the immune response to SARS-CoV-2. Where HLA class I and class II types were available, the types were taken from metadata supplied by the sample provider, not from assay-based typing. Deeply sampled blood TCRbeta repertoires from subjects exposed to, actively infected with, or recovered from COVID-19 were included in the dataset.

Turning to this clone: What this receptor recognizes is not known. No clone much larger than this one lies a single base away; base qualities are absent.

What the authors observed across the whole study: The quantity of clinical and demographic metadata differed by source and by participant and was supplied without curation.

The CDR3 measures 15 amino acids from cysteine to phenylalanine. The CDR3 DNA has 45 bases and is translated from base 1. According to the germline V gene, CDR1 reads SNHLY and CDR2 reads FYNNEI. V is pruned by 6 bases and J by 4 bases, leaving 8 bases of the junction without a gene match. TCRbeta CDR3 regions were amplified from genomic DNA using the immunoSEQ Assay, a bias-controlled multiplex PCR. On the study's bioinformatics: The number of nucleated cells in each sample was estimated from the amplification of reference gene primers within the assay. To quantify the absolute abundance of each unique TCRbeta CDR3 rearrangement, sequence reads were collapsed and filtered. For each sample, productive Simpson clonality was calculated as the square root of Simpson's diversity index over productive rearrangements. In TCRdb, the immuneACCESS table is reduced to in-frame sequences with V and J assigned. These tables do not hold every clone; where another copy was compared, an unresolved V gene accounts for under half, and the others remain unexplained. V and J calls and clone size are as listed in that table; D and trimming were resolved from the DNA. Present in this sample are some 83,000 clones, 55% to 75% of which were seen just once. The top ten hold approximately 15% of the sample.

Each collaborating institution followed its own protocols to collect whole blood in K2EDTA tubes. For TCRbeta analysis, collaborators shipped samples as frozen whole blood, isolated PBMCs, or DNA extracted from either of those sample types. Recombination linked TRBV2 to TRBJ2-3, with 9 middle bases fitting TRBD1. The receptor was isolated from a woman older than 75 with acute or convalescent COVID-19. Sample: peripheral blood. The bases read TGTGCCAGCAGACCCGGGACAGGGTACGCAGATACGCAGTATTTT. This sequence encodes CASRPGTGYADTQYF.